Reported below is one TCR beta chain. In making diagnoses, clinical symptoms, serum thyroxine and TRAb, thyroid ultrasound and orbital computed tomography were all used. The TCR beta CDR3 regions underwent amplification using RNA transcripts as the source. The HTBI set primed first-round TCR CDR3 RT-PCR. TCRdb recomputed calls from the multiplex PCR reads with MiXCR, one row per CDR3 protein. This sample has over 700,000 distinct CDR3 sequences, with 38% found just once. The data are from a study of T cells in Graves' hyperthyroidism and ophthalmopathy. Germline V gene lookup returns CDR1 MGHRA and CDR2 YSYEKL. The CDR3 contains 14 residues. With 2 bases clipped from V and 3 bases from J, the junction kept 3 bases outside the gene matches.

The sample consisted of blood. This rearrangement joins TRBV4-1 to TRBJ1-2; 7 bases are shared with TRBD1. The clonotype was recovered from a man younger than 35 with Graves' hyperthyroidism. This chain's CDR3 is CASSQTDRDYGYTF. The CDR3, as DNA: TGCGCCAGCAGCCAAACCGACAGGGACTATGGCTACACCTTC.